This TCR beta chain is drawn from a study of PD-L1 blockade in urothelial cancer. Broader study findings: Pretreatment TCR clonality in blood under the median foretold superior survival.

To note about this clone: Its cognate antigen is unknown.

Time point: peripheral blood 6 weeks after treatment start. The repertoire was sequenced with immunoSEQ multiplex PCR; TCRdb's copy has only in-frame clones and lacks some. The top ten hold roughly 0.8% of the sample, which has around 80,000 clones, 80% to 95% seen once. The CDR3 has 16 amino acids. V lost 0 bases, J lost 4 bases, and 15 bases lay in between. Germline loops: CDR1 SGHRS, CDR2 YFSETQ. This rearrangement joins TRBV5-1 to TRBJ2-3; maybe TRBD2 (6 bases). This TCR came from a woman over 75 with urothelial cancer. Sequenced here: PBMCs, sampled around atezolizumab (anti-PD-L1) treatment. The CDR3: CASSLGTGVRADTQYF. DNA of the CDR3: TGCGCCAGCAGCTTGGGGACGGGAGTCCGCGCAGATACGCAGTATTTT. Variable domain in full (rest from reference TRBV5-1 and TRBJ2-3): KAGVTQTPRYLIKTRGQQVTLSCSPISGHRSVSWYQQTPGQGLQFLFEYFSETQRNKGNFPGRFSGRQFSNSRSEMNVSTLELGDSALYLCASSLGTGVRADTQYFGPGTRLTVL.